The T cell receptor (beta chain) under discussion was sequenced for a study of blood T cell repertoires in COVID-19. Study overall: T cells, B-cell-depleted T cells, or PBMCs supplied cDNA or gDNA.

Trimming left V 5 bases short and J 4 bases short, with 14 bases between. There are 14 residues in the CDR3. Germline V lookup: CDR1 LGHDT, CDR2 YNNKEL (reference sequence). In the authors' workflow: Reference gene primer amplification gave estimated nucleated cell counts. Here immunoSEQ multiplex PCR was the method, and the copy in TCRdb shows in-frame clones only, minus some. That table gives V, J and clone size, and the DNA gave D and trimming. The data contain 110,000 to 150,000 clones, approximately 90% of them singletons. This TCR came from an elderly woman with acute or convalescent COVID-19. Specimen: peripheral blood. This chain links TRBV3-1 (or the pseudogene TRBV3-2) with TRBJ1-2, with D maybe TRBD1 (5 bases). CDR3 nucleotide sequence: TGTGCCAGCAGCGATGCCGGGACTGGCTATGGCTACACCTTC. As protein: CASSDAGTGYGYTF.